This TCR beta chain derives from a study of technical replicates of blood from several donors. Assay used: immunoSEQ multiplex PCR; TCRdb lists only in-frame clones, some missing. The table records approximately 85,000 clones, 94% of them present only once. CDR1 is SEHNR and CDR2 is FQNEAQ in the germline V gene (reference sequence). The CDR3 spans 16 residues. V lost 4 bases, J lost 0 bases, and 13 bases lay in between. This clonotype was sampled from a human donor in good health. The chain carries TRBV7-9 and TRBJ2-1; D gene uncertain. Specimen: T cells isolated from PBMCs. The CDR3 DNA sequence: TGTGCCAGCAGCTCCGCGACTGCCAGCTCCTACAATGAGCAGTTCTTC. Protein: CASSSATASSYNEQFF. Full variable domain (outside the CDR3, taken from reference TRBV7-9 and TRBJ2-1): DTGVSQNPRHKITKRGQNVTFRCDPISEHNRLYWYRQTLGQGPEFLTYFQNEAQLEKSRLLSDRFSAERPKGSFSTLEIQRTEQGDSAMYLCASSSATASSYNEQFFGPGTRLTVL.